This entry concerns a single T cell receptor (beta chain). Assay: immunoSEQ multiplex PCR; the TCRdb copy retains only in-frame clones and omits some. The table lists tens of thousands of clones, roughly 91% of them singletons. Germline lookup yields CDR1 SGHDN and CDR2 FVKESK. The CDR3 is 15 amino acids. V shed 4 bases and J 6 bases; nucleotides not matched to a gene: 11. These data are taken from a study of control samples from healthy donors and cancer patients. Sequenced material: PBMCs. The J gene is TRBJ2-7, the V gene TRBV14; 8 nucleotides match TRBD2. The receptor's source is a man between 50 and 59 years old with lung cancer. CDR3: CASSLPGGAAGEQYF. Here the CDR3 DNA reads TGTGCCAGCAGCCTTCCCGGGGGGGCTGCCGGCGAGCAGTACTTC.